The 22 T cell receptor beta chains listed next were all sequenced from one sample in a study of blood T cells in healthy people across ages. It was with a sample-barcoded 5' primer and a J-beta primer mix that a second PCR of about 7 to 12 cycles was run. TCRdb reanalysed the 5' RACE reads using MiXCR and keeps one entry per CDR3 protein. Of 850,000 to 1,000,000 distinct CDR3 sequences listed, around 48% are singletons. The sequenced sample was blood. The receptors come from a young man in good health.

V and J are TRBV28 and TRBJ2-5, with D perhaps being TRBD1 or TRBD2 (5 bases each). The J call may not be correct, given that the DNA end is closer to TRBJ2-7. Germline V gives CDR1 MDHEN, CDR2 SYDVKM. This CDR3 has 10 amino acids. The CDR3 reads CAVGRDEQYF. CDR3 in DNA: TGTGCCGTGGGACGGGACGAGCAGTACTTC.

The CDR3 DNA sequence: TGTGCCAGCAGTGGACACCTGAACACTGAAGCTTTCTTT. This codes for CASSGHLNTEAFF. V and J are TRBV6-1 and TRBJ1-1, with D unresolved. Between the trimmed V and J ends, which lost 4 bases and 0 bases, there was a span of 6 bases. The germline V gene has CDR1 MNHNS and CDR2 SASEGT. This CDR3 has 13 residues.

This clonotype occurred a few times. The chain is built from TRBV6-5 and TRBJ2-7; 8 positions agree with TRBD1. Germline V CDR1 and CDR2: MNHEY, SVGAGI. The CDR3 contains 14 residues. Trimming at V came to 2 bases and at J to 5 bases, leaving 5 bases not matched to a gene. Here the CDR3 DNA reads TGTGCCAGCAGTTACGACAGGGGCTCTAACGAGCAGTACTTC. Its translation is CASSYDRGSNEQYF.

There are a few counts of this clonotype. The rearrangement uses TRBV15 and TRBJ1-4; 9 nucleotides line up with TRBD1. Germline V gene data show CDR1 as LNHNV and CDR2 as YYDKDF (reference sequence). This CDR3 has 14 residues. Trimming cost V 4 bases and J 4 bases; bases outside gene matches: 1. The CDR3 is CATSMDRGNEKLFF. CDR3 nucleotide sequence: TGTGCCACCAGCATGGACAGGGGTAATGAAAAACTGTTTTTT.

A single count supports this clonotype. This rearrangement joins TRBV6-5 to TRBJ1-6, with a tentative D call TRBD1 (5 bases). The ends were cut back, 6 bases at V and 14 bases at J, with 23 bases in the middle. The CDR3 is made up of 15 amino acids. Germline V lookup: CDR1 MNHEY, CDR2 SVGAGI. Here the CDR3 DNA reads TGTGCCAGCAGCTTTACCGAGGACGGGGGATTGACCCTCCACTTT. It specifies CASSFTEDGGLTLHF.

This clonotype was recorded a few times. The chain recombines TRBV6-1 with TRBJ2-6; tentative D call: TRBD2 (5 bases). The CDR3 is 18 amino acids. CDR1 MNHNS and CDR2 SASEGT come from the germline V gene. The V end lost 6 bases, the J end lost 2 bases, and 20 bases lay between the germline ends. CDR3 DNA: TGTGCCAGCAGCGAAAAGGTTGTAGGGAGTACTGGGGCCAACGTCCTGACTTTC. Translated, it gives CASSEKVVGSTGANVLTF.

This clonotype appeared a few times. This chain joins TRBV30 and TRBJ2-7; D unresolved. CDR1 is GTSNPN and CDR2 is SVGIG in the germline V gene (reference sequence). V was pared by 0 bases and J by 2 bases, with 14 bases between. The CDR3 runs 15 residues. CDR3 DNA sequence: TGTGCCTGGAGTGTAAAACAGTCGACCGCCTACGAGCAGTACTTC. Amino acid sequence: CAWSVKQSTAYEQYF.

This clonotype was picked up a small number of times. The chain has TRBV7-2 and TRBJ2-1, with D maybe TRBD1 (5 bases). V was trimmed by 5 bases and J by 9 bases, leaving 11 bases between them. The CDR3 sequence is 12 residues long. Germline CDR1 is SGHTA and CDR2 is FQGNSA. In nucleotides, the CDR3 is TGTGCCAGCAGCCCCGGACATTTTGAGCAGTTCTTC. Its translation: CASSPGHFEQFF.

This clonotype was picked up a small number of times. The chain has TRBV5-8 and TRBJ2-4; no clear D. CDR3 length equals 11 residues. Trimming shortened V by 5 bases and J by 9 bases, and 9 bases separated the two germline ends. Per the germline V gene, CDR1 is SGHTS and CDR2 is YDEGEE. The CDR3 nucleotides read TGTGCCAGCAGGTTGAGAGGCATTCAGTACTTC. Amino acid sequence: CASRLRGIQYF. The full variable domain, its missing parts supplied by reference TRBV5-8 and TRBJ2-4, is EAGVTQSPTHLIKTRGQQATLRCSPISGHTSVYWYQQALGLGLQFLLWYDEGEERNRGNFPPRFSGRQFPNYSSELNVNALELEDSALYLCASRLRGIQYFGAGTRLSVL.

The table lists this clonotype with a count of one. This chain joins TRBV29-1 and TRBJ2-7, with 7 bases lining up with TRBD1. Trimming at V came to 6 bases and at J to 3 bases, leaving 11 bases not matched to a gene. Looked up from germline, CDR1 is SQVTM and CDR2 is ANQGSEA. The length of the CDR3 is 14 residues. The CDR3 DNA reads as TGCAGCGTGGGCCCGGGACAGCAAGACTACGAGCAGTACTTC. It translates to CSVGPGQQDYEQYF.

This clonotype was seen at least ten times. The CDR3 loop is CASSPTLSTGYSYEQYF. DNA for the CDR3: TGTGCCAGCAGCCCGACGCTGTCGACAGGCTACTCCTACGAGCAGTACTTC. The genes are TRBV7-2 and TRBJ2-7, with a tentative D call TRBD1 (6 bases). Trimming stripped 5 bases from V and 0 bases from J, with 20 bases between. The CDR3 length is 17 residues. CDR1 is SGHTA and CDR2 is FQGNSA in the germline V gene. Supplemented by reference TRBV7-2 and TRBJ2-7, the full variable domain reads GAGVSQSPSNKVTEKGKDVELRCDPISGHTALYWYRQSLGQGLEFLIYFQGNSAPDKSGLPSDRFSAERTGGSVSTLTIQRTQQEDSAVYLCASSPTLSTGYSYEQYFGPGTRLTVT.

This chain links TRBV28 with TRBJ2-5; no clear D gene. The germline V gene encodes CDR1 MDHEN and CDR2 SYDVKM. Trimming took off 7 bases at V and 5 bases at J, with 20 bases between the two ends. This CDR3 region has 15 residues. CDR3 coding DNA: TGTGCCAGCACCGCCGCGGACGGACGAAGGGAGACCCAGTACTTC. Its translation: CASTAADGRRETQYF.

This chain links TRBV10-3 with TRBJ2-7, with D tentatively TRBD1 (5 bases). The germline CDR1 and CDR2 sequences are ENHRY and SYGVKD. The CDR3 contains 13 residues. Trimming left V 6 bases short and J 2 bases short, with 11 bases between. CDR3 bases: TGTGCCATCAGATCACAGGCGACCTACGAGCAGTACTTC. As protein: CAIRSQATYEQYF.

This clonotype was observed at least ten times. The chain carries TRBV6-2 or TRBV6-3 and TRBJ2-1, with 14 nucleotides matching TRBD2. V gave up 0 bases and J gave up 3 bases; unmatched junction bases: 1. CDR3 length: 17 amino acids. Germline V gene lookup returns CDR1 MNHEY and CDR2 SVGEGT. DNA for the CDR3: TGTGCCAGCAGTTACTCGGGACTAGCGGGGGTCTACAATGAGCAGTTCTTC. As protein: CASSYSGLAGVYNEQFF.

This clonotype appeared once. The chain has TRBV10-3 and TRBJ2-7; D remains unclear. Deletions cut 0 bases from V and 0 bases from J, with 6 bases between. The CDR3 loop spans 14 amino acids. Looked up from germline, CDR1 is ENHRY and CDR2 is SYGVKD. CDR3 bases: TGTGCCATCAGTGAGTCTGAGGTCTCCTACGAGCAGTACTTC. This translates into CAISESEVSYEQYF.

This clonotype was observed a handful of times. J is TRBJ2-7 and V is TRBV6-1; D remains unclear. V was cut by 7 bases and J by 0 bases, with 13 bases left in between. The CDR3 runs 14 residues. Germline CDR1 MNHNS, CDR2 SASEGT. DNA for the CDR3: TGTGCCAGCATTCCACTGGGCCTCTCCTACGAGCAGTACTTC. Translation: CASIPLGLSYEQYF.

This clonotype was detected a few times. The rearrangement links TRBV12-3 or TRBV12-4 to TRBJ2-5; 13 nucleotides match TRBD2. This CDR3 comprises 16 residues. Losses at the gene ends were 5 bases for V and 2 bases for J; bases not matched to a gene: 5. CDR3 in amino acids: CASSHTSGGGQETQYF. The CDR3 bases are TGTGCCAGCAGTCACACTAGCGGGGGGGGACAAGAGACCCAGTACTTC.

This clonotype was counted a few times. The rearrangement joins TRBV20-1 to TRBJ2-5, with 10 bases identical to TRBD2. V lost 3 bases, J lost 2 bases, and 6 bases stayed unmatched. CDR1 and CDR2 (germline): DFQATT, SNEGSKA (reference sequence). The CDR3 totals 15 residues. The CDR3 bases are TGCAGTGCTAGTTCACTAGCGGGGAGACAAGAGACCCAGTACTTC. Amino acids: CSASSLAGRQETQYF.

This clonotype was observed a handful of times. This rearrangement joins TRBV7-2 to TRBJ2-7; 10 nucleotides agree with TRBD2. The CDR3 has 16 amino acids. Germline V lookup: CDR1 SGHTA, CDR2 FQGNSA. J gave up 5 bases and V 5 bases, and 12 bases lay outside the gene matches. DNA of the CDR3: TGTGCCAGCAGCCCGGTGGGAGCGGGGGGGCCTAACGAGCAGTACTTC. Amino acids: CASSPVGAGGPNEQYF.

With respect to this clonotype: Relative to the germline gene, one junction end is altered; a read error may explain this. The J gene is TRBJ2-7, the V gene TRBV6-2 or TRBV6-3; D perhaps matches TRBD2 (5 bases). The CDR3 extends over 18 amino acids. Germline CDR1 MNHEY, CDR2 SVGEGT. The DNA of the CDR3 is TGTGCCAGCAGTTGGCGGGCAGGCTCAATTGGGCCATCCTCCGAGCAGTACTTC. Translating it yields CASSWRAGSIGPSSEQYF.

This clonotype was picked up a small number of times. The CDR3 sequence is CASSAGSGFNEQFF. The CDR3 DNA reads as TGCGCCAGCAGCGCAGGTTCTGGGTTCAATGAGCAGTTCTTC. V usage is TRBV5-1 and J usage is TRBJ2-1, with D uncertain. The CDR3 spans 14 residues. Deletions cut 4 bases from V and 6 bases from J, with 14 bases between. CDR1 and CDR2 from the germline V gene are SGHRS and YFSETQ.

Only a few counts were recorded for this clonotype. The DNA of the CDR3 is TGCAGCGCGCCAGGGAAGGACGGACGGCTGGGCTACACCTTC. It codes for CSAPGKDGRLGYTF. The J gene is TRBJ1-2, the V gene TRBV29-1; D is perhaps TRBD1 (5 bases). The CDR3 contains 14 residues. Germline CDR1 and CDR2: SQVTM and ANQGSEA. Trimming stripped 7 bases from V and 8 bases from J, with 23 bases between.